The source of this TCR beta chain is a study of cytomegalovirus exposure and HLA in healthy donors. Broader study findings: Cytomegalovirus status, reportedly, was diagnosed with high specificity and sensitivity by the classifier.

A few counts support this clone. Its specificity is unknown. Per germline, CDR1 SEHNR and CDR2 FQNEAQ (reference sequence). Trimming stripped 1 base from V and 0 bases from J, with 9 bases between. The CDR3 contains 15 residues. Primers included in the PCR were 60 Vbeta and 13 Jbeta primers. The method was immunoSEQ multiplex PCR; TCRdb's version includes in-frame clones alone and lacks a portion of them. Found here are 200,000 or so clones, over 75% of them singletons; the top ten hold just under 3%. Sampled while nominally healthy, donors likely had unrecorded immune exposures. The TCR was taken from a woman aged 25 to 45 in good health and CMV-seronegative. The chain couples TRBV7-9 to TRBJ1-1; D gene unclear. Material for sequencing was PBMCs. The CDR3 nucleotides read TGTGCCAGCAGCTTAGTTCGTAGCGTGAACACTGAAGCTTTCTTT. Its translation is CASSLVRSVNTEAFF.